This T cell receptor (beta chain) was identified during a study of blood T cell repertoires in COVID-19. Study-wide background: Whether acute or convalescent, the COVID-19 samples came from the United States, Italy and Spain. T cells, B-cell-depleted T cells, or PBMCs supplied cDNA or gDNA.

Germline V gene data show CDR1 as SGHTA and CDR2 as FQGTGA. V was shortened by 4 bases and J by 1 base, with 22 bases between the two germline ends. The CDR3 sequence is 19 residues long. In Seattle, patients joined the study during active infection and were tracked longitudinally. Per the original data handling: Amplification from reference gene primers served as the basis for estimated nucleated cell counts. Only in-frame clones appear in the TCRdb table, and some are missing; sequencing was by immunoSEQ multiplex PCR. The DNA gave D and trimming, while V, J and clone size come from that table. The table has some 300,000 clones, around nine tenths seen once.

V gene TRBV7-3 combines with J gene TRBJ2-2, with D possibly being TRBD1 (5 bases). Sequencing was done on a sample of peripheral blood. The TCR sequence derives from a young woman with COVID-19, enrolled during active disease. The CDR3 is CASSYFIYEWTLNTGELFF. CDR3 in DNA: TGTGCCAGCAGCTATTTTATCTATGAGTGGACACTGAACACCGGGGAGCTGTTTTTT.